The next 15 T cell receptor beta chains were all read from a single sample in a study of tissue T cells after allogeneic stem cell transplantation. TCRdb keeps only in-frame clones here, not all; method: immunoSEQ multiplex PCR. The sample yields fewer than 30,000 clones, over 70% seen once. Sequencing used tissue from the ileum, obtained at autopsy. The receptors here all came from a female donor aged 60 or older with lung cancer.

The CDR3 reads CASALTSGGNNEQFF. The CDR3 nucleotides read TGTGCCAGCGCTCTAACTAGCGGGGGGAACAATGAGCAGTTCTTC. The rearrangement joins TRBV6-4 to TRBJ2-1, with 12 bases matching TRBD2. Germline CDR1 reads MRHNA; CDR2 reads SNTAGT. The V gene end was trimmed by 8 bases and the J gene end by 5 bases; junction bases not matched to a gene: 7. There are 15 residues in the CDR3.

This chain uses TRBV18 with TRBJ1-4, with D perhaps TRBD1 (5 bases). The CDR3 sequence is 14 residues long. Looked up from germline, CDR1 is KGHSH and CDR2 is LQKENI. The germline V and J ends were trimmed by 2 bases and 8 bases, with 12 bases remaining between them. CDR3 sequence: CASSPGRDREKLFF. The CDR3 DNA reads TGTGCCAGCTCACCAGGCAGGGATCGCGAAAAACTGTTTTTT.

The chain couples TRBV18 to TRBJ2-2; 9 bases match TRBD1. Germline values: CDR1 KGHSH, CDR2 LQKENI. V gave up 4 bases and J gave up 2 bases; unmatched junction bases: 2. The CDR3 spans 15 residues. CDR3 region: CASSLGQGNTGELFF. In DNA form, the CDR3 reads TGTGCCAGCTCACTGGGACAGGGAAACACCGGGGAGCTGTTTTTT.

This rearrangement joins TRBV19 to TRBJ1-5; a weak D match, TRBD1 (5 bases). This CDR3 contains 14 residues. Germline assignment: CDR1 LNHDA and CDR2 SQIVND (reference sequence). V was clipped by 2 bases and J by 4 bases, with 9 bases between them. CDR3 sequence (DNA): TGTGCCAGTAGTATAAGGGGACCTAATCAGCCCCAGCATTTT. Translation gives CASSIRGPNQPQHF. Full variable domain (outside the CDR3, taken from reference TRBV19 and TRBJ1-5): DGGITQSPKYLFRKEGQNVTLSCEQNLNHDAMYWYRQDPGQGLRLIYYSQIVNDFQKGDIAEGYSVSREKKESFPLTVTSAQKNPTAFYLCASSIRGPNQPQHFGDGTRLSIL.

This clone was detected only once. In nucleotides, the CDR3 is TGTGCCAGCAGCTTCGGGGACAGACAAGAGACCCAGTACTTC. Residues: CASSFGDRQETQYF. The chain combines TRBV5-4 with TRBJ2-5, with 7 bases lining up with TRBD1. The V and J ends lost 2 bases and 2 bases, in that order; junction bases with no gene match: 3. Germline CDR1 reads SGHNT; CDR2 reads YYREEE (reference sequence). The CDR3 loop spans 14 amino acids.

The chain's CDR3 is CASSGGGMTNEKLFF. DNA for the CDR3: TGCGCCAGCAGCGGAGGGGGTATGACTAATGAAAAACTGTTTTTT. The chain joins TRBV5-1 to TRBJ1-4; perhaps TRBD1 as D (6 bases). Per the germline V gene, CDR1 is SGHRS and CDR2 is YFSETQ. The germline V and J ends were trimmed by 4 bases and 2 bases, with 12 bases remaining between them. The CDR3 sequence is 15 residues long.

This clone has only a few counts. The rearrangement joins TRBV7-3 to TRBJ2-7; 10 bases map to TRBD2. The CDR3 loop spans 13 amino acids. V lost 8 bases to trimming and J lost 4 bases; unmatched junction nucleotides: 5. CDR1 is SGHTA and CDR2 is FQGTGA in the germline V gene. CDR3 DNA sequence: TGTGCCAGCCAAGCGGGAGGGGGATACGAGCAGTACTTC. Its translation is CASQAGGGYEQYF.

J is TRBJ2-5 and V is TRBV6-5; D is perhaps TRBD2 (5 bases). V lost 6 bases and J lost 5, with 13 bases in between. This CDR3 comprises 13 residues. Germline CDR1 reads MNHEY; CDR2 reads SVGAGI. The CDR3 bases are TGTGCCAGCAGAAAACTAGATGTGGAGACCCAGTACTTC. It encodes CASRKLDVETQYF.

This chain joins TRBV7-2 and TRBJ2-7; D is unclear. Trimming took off 2 bases at V and 2 bases at J, with 7 bases between the two ends. The CDR3 covers 13 residues. From germline, CDR1 is SGHTA and CDR2 FQGNSA. The DNA for the CDR3 is TGTGCCAGCAGCTTAAGTCAGACCTACGAGCAGTACTTC. Its translation is CASSLSQTYEQYF.

This clone was observed a handful of times. The chain recombines TRBV4-1 with TRBJ2-4; TRBD1 aligns across 7 bases. The CDR3 is 18 amino acids. J lost 1 base, V lost 1 base, and 10 bases had no gene match. The germline gives CDR1 MGHRA, CDR2 YSYEKL. In DNA form, the CDR3 reads TGCGCCAGCAGCCAAGGGAGCGTCGACAGGGCGGCCAAAAACATTCAGTACTTC. This encodes CASSQGSVDRAAKNIQYF.

This chain joins TRBV19 and TRBJ2-5; 7 bases fit TRBD2. The CDR3 totals 16 residues. Germline CDR1 is LNHDA and CDR2 is SQIVND (reference sequence). The ends lost 4 bases at V and 5 bases at J; junction bases unmatched: 13. This CDR3 is CASSNVASGSIETQYF. The CDR3 region has the DNA TGTGCCAGTAGTAATGTTGCTAGCGGCTCTATCGAGACCCAGTACTTC.

This clone appeared a single time. The rearrangement uses TRBV7-2 and TRBJ2-3, with no clear D. The CDR3 is made up of 13 amino acids. V lost 3 bases, J lost 1 base, and 5 bases lay in between. Germline V gene sequence: CDR1 SGHTA, CDR2 FQGNSA. For the CDR3, the DNA is TGTGCCAGCAGCTTTCTAGGCACAGATACGCAGTATTTT. Translating it yields CASSFLGTDTQYF.

The chain is built from TRBV6-1 and TRBJ1-6; D gene ambiguous. CDR1 and CDR2 (germline): MNHNS, SASEGT. This CDR3 comprises 12 residues. V was pared by 2 bases and J by 18 bases, with 14 bases between. CDR3 coding DNA: TGTGCCAGCAGTGAATCGGGAGCCGGAAACCACTTT. Its translation is CASSESGAGNHF.

CDR3 region: CASSFGAAGGANVLTF. The CDR3 nucleotides are TGTGCCAGCAGCTTCGGGGCCGCGGGGGGGGCCAACGTCCTGACTTTC. The chain couples TRBV11-3 to TRBJ2-6; D is possibly TRBD2 (6 bases). This CDR3 has 16 residues. Trimming cost V 3 bases and J 4 bases, with 13 bases left between them. The germline V gene encodes CDR1 SGHNT and CDR2 YENEEA.

This clone was seen a handful of times. The chain joins TRBV5-1 to TRBJ2-7, with D maybe TRBD1 (5 bases). The germline V gene encodes CDR1 SGHRS and CDR2 YFSETQ. Trimming shortened V by 3 bases and J by 6 bases, and 13 bases separated the two germline ends. This CDR3 has 13 amino acids. The CDR3 sequence is CASSSGQESEQYF. The CDR3 DNA reads as TGCGCCAGCAGCTCAGGGCAGGAATCCGAGCAGTACTTC.